This TCR beta chain was obtained from a study of T-cell memory formation after mild COVID-19. Germline V gene sequence: CDR1 LGHDT, CDR2 YNNKEL (reference sequence). J gave up 2 bases and V 5 bases, and 8 bases lay outside the gene matches. The CDR3 totals 15 residues. Study observations and caveats: Contracting clones localized mainly to CM and EM when CD4+ and mainly to EMRA when CD8+. Within pre-infection memory, some responding clones were found, suggesting cross-reactive memory joined. Specificity for SARS-CoV-2 was not confirmed among the second-wave clones peaking on day 37.

TCRdb re-called the 5' RACE reads through MiXCR, storing one row per CDR3 protein. The sample yields roughly 130,000 distinct CDR3 sequences, more than 15% seen once. Points on this clonotype: Its antigen is currently unknown.

The TCR sequence derives from a man younger than 35 who had mild COVID-19 (a few samples of this study predate the infection). Cell type and time point are not known. This chain uses TRBV3-1 with TRBJ2-5; 7 bases are shared with TRBD1. Sequencing was done on a sample of PBMCs or a T cell subset sorted from them (not recorded which). The CDR3 region has the DNA TGTGCCAGCAGCGATAGACAGGGAGTACAAGAGACCCAGTACTTC. Translation gives CASSDRQGVQETQYF.